The source of this T cell receptor (beta chain) is a study of PD-1 blockade in classical Hodgkin lymphoma. All patients relapsed after autologous stem cell transplantation, and brentuximab vedotin exposure varied. Libraries were prepared by immunoSEQ multiplex PCR; TCRdb keeps only in-frame clonotypes and omits some of them. In the table there are tens of thousands of clones, more than 60% of which are singletons. The sample in question was peripheral blood mononuclear cells (PBMCs), obtained before the second cycle of nivolumab. This TCR derives from a human donor with classical Hodgkin lymphoma.

The CDR3 sequence: CASRPRDGTNYGYTF. CDR3 DNA: TGTGCCAGCAGGCCCCGGGACGGGACTAACTATGGCTACACCTTC. The chain couples TRBV28 to TRBJ1-2, with a possible D match to TRBD1 (5 bases). CDR3 size: 15 residues. Looked up from germline, CDR1 is MDHEN and CDR2 is SYDVKM. Trimming took 6 bases from V and 0 from J, leaving 14 bases between them.